These 25 T cell receptor beta chains originate from one sample sequenced in a study of blood T cell repertoires in COVID-19 (dated by TCRdb to about 2020). Library preparation used the immunoSEQ multiplex PCR assay. In its TCRdb copy, this immuneACCESS table keeps in-frame sequences only and misses some clones. Where compared with another copy, unresolved V genes explain less than half of these, and the others have no known cause. This sample lists approximately 250,000 clones; 80% to 95% were detected once. In total, the top ten clones hold over 0.65% of the sample. What was sequenced was peripheral blood. The origin of the receptors is a man younger than 40 with COVID-19, enrolled during active disease.

The chain joins TRBV6-6 to TRBJ2-1, with D possibly TRBD1 on 6 matching bases. V was trimmed by 6 bases and J by 1 base, leaving 16 bases between them. The CDR3 loop spans 16 amino acids. Germline CDR1 MNHNY, CDR2 SVGAGI (reference sequence). CDR3 amino acids: CASRENPGVSYNEQFF. CDR3 in DNA: TGTGCCAGCAGGGAAAACCCAGGGGTTTCCTACAATGAGCAGTTCTTC.

This sequence joins TRBV19 and TRBJ1-6; the D gene is possibly TRBD1 (6 bases). V lost 8 bases, J lost 4 bases, and 12 bases lay in between. The length of the CDR3 is 14 residues. Germline assignment: CDR1 LNHDA and CDR2 SQIVND (reference sequence). The CDR3 spells CASSRGLYNSPLHF. Written as DNA, the CDR3 is TGTGCCAGTTCGAGGGGGTTATATAATTCACCCCTCCACTTT. Drawing the rest from reference TRBV19 and TRBJ1-6, the complete variable domain is DGGITQSPKYLFRKEGQNVTLSCEQNLNHDAMYWYRQDPGQGLRLIYYSQIVNDFQKGDIAEGYSVSREKKESFPLTVTSAQKNPTAFYLCASSRGLYNSPLHFGNGTRLTVT.

The chain couples TRBV7-9 to TRBJ1-1, with 8 bases identical to TRBD1. The CDR3 sequence is 16 residues long. Germline lookup yields CDR1 SEHNR and CDR2 FQNEAQ (reference sequence). Trimming at V came to 5 bases and at J to 2 bases, leaving 10 bases not matched to a gene. This chain's CDR3 is CASSAIPGQENTEAFF. The CDR3 region has the DNA TGTGCCAGCAGCGCTATCCCGGGACAGGAAAACACTGAAGCTTTCTTT.

The chain links TRBV30 to TRBJ1-1, with D uncertain. V gave up 2 bases and J gave up 2 bases, with 15 bases separating them. The CDR3 is made up of 15 amino acids. Germline values: CDR1 GTSNPN, CDR2 SVGIG (reference sequence). Written as DNA, the CDR3 is TGTGCCTGGAGTCCCCCCCGATCAGGTAACACTGAAGCTTTCTTT. Translated: CAWSPPRSGNTEAFF.

The chain uses TRBV29-1 and TRBJ1-6; no clear D gene. V lost 3 bases to trimming and J lost 6 bases, with 18 bases between them. The CDR3 contains 16 residues. Germline loops: CDR1 SQVTM, CDR2 ANQGSEA. The CDR3, as DNA: TGCAGCGTTGATGTGTGGCAGTGGGAGCCTAATTCACCCCTCCACTTT. Translated, it gives CSVDVWQWEPNSPLHF.

This chain joins TRBV7-3 and TRBJ2-7; the match to TRBD2 covers 8 bases. This CDR3 is 15 amino acids long. V lost 2 bases and J lost 5; bases outside the gene matches: 8. Germline CDR1 is SGHTA and CDR2 is FQGTGA. The CDR3, as DNA: TGTGCCAGCAGCTTAGACACAGCGGGGGAGGACGAGCAGTACTTC. Protein sequence: CASSLDTAGEDEQYF.

The chain is built from TRBV4-1 and TRBJ1-6; 8 bases match TRBD1. This CDR3 is built from 17 residues. Germline V gene lookup returns CDR1 MGHRA and CDR2 YSYEKL. V lost 4 bases and J lost 5; bases outside the gene matches: 10. The CDR3 DNA sequence: TGCGCCAGCAGCCGATTGCCGGGACAGGCTAATAATTCACCCCTCCACTTT. It is translated as CASSRLPGQANNSPLHF.

The chain is built from TRBV21-1 and TRBJ1-2; the table's D gene call, TRBD1, was not cross checked with the DNA. TRBV21-1 is tagged as a pseudogene. This CDR3 region has 17 residues. CDR3 residues: CASSPESRDRGAYGYTF. In nucleotides, the CDR3 is TGTGCCAGCAGCCCAGAGTCCCGGGACAGGGGAGCCTATGGCTACACCTTC.

The chain combines TRBV30 with TRBJ2-5, with D maybe TRBD2 (6 bases). CDR1 is GTSNPN and CDR2 is SVGIG in the germline V gene (reference sequence). V gave up 8 bases and J gave up 5 bases, with 15 bases separating them. The CDR3 is 12 residues long. CDR3 residues: CARAGGGETQYF. The DNA for the CDR3 is TGTGCCCGCGCCGGTGGGGGGGAGACCCAGTACTTC.

The CDR3 bases are TGTGCCAGCAGTTTAATTGCAGACGGGGAGCTGTTTTTT. It encodes CASSLIADGELFF. The rearrangement links TRBV12-3 or TRBV12-4 to TRBJ2-2; D not resolved. The CDR3 consists of 13 residues. Between the trimmed V and J ends, which lost 2 bases and 7 bases, there was a span of 8 bases.

The chain has TRBV9 and TRBJ1-1; D is unresolved. This CDR3 has 14 residues. Looked up from germline, CDR1 is SGDLS and CDR2 is YYNGEE. V was shortened by 4 bases and J by 1 base, with 11 bases between the two germline ends. CDR3 protein: CASSLDGRNTEAFF. The CDR3 DNA follows: TGTGCCAGCAGCCTTGACGGGAGGAACACTGAAGCTTTCTTT.

This clone has just one count. This rearrangement joins TRBV20-1 to TRBJ1-1; the D gene is possibly TRBD1 (6 bases). V was clipped by 3 bases and J by 1 base, with 12 bases between them. The CDR3 is 14 residues long. In germline, CDR1 is DFQATT, CDR2 SNEGSKA (reference sequence). The CDR3 bases are TGCAGTGCTAGTGGGGGACACCAGAACACTGAAGCTTTCTTT. It yields the protein CSASGGHQNTEAFF.

The V gene is TRBV3-1 (or the pseudogene TRBV3-2), the J gene TRBJ1-1, with 9 bases lining up with TRBD1. The CDR3 is made up of 12 amino acids. CDR1 LGHDT and CDR2 YNNKEL come from the germline V gene (reference sequence). The V segment lost 1 base and the J segment 10 bases; nucleotides outside the gene matches: 1. CDR3 residues: CASSQADRGAFF. The CDR3 coding sequence is TGTGCCAGCAGCCAAGCGGACAGGGGAGCTTTCTTT.

V usage is TRBV12-3 or TRBV12-4 and J usage is TRBJ2-7, with 7 bases aligning to TRBD1. The CDR3 totals 12 residues. J gave up 6 bases and V 5 bases, and 4 bases lay outside the gene matches. This chain's CDR3 is CASSADRAEQYF. CDR3 nucleotides: TGTGCCAGCAGTGCAGACAGGGCCGAGCAGTACTTC.

The chain is built from TRBV2 and TRBJ1-3, with a tentative D call TRBD1 (6 bases). Trimming removed 5 bases from V and 0 bases from J, with 14 bases in between. Germline CDR1 SNHLY, CDR2 FYNNEI. CDR3 length: 16 amino acids. In DNA form, the CDR3 reads TGTGCCAGCAGTATCCCGGACAGCAACTCTGGAAACACCATATATTTT. This translates into CASSIPDSNSGNTIYF. The full variable domain, its missing parts supplied by reference TRBV2 and TRBJ1-3, is EPEVTQTPSHQVTQMGQEVILRCVPISNHLYFYWYRQILGQKVEFLVSFYNNEISEKSEIFDDQFSVERPDGSNFTLKIRSTKLEDSAMYFCASSIPDSNSGNTIYFGEGSWLTVV.

Regarding this clone: The identical CDR3 is also encoded by other nucleotide sequences in the sample. This chain uses TRBV11-2 with TRBJ1-2, with a tentative D call TRBD1 (5 bases). V lost 3 bases, J lost 7 bases, and 9 bases lay in between. Germline lookup yields CDR1 SGHAT and CDR2 FQNNGV. This CDR3 is 12 amino acids long. CDR3 amino acids: CASSFGGGGYTF. The CDR3 DNA sequence: TGTGCCAGCAGCTTTGGCGGGGGTGGCTACACCTTC.

The chain links TRBV21-1 to TRBJ2-1; the table's TRBD1 call for D was not verified on the DNA. TRBV21-1 is a recognized pseudogene. This CDR3 spans 16 amino acids. The CDR3 nucleotides are TGTGCCAGCAGCAATTCCCAGGGGGTTCCCTACAATGAGCAGTTCTTC. This encodes CASSNSQGVPYNEQFF.

The chain recombines TRBV11-3 with TRBJ2-5, with D perhaps TRBD1 (5 bases). Trimming removed 5 bases at V and 5 bases at J, with 18 bases between. The V gene's germline CDR1 is SGHNT and CDR2 YENEEA. The CDR3 contains 15 residues. CDR3: CASSRSFGASETQYF. The CDR3 bases are TGTGCCAGCAGCCGGAGTTTTGGGGCGTCGGAGACCCAGTACTTC.

The V call is TRBV7-9, the J call TRBJ1-1; TRBD1 aligns across 10 bases. Germline assignment: CDR1 SEHNR and CDR2 FQNEAQ (reference sequence). There are 14 residues in the CDR3. The V segment lost 5 bases and the J segment 7 bases; nucleotides outside the gene matches: 7. In DNA form, the CDR3 reads TGTGCCAGCAGCCGCTGGGACAGGGGTAATGAAGCTTTCTTT. Translated: CASSRWDRGNEAFF.

V gene TRBV28 combines with J gene TRBJ2-5; TRBD1 might be the D (5 bases). Germline assignment: CDR1 MDHEN and CDR2 SYDVKM. Trimming cost V 3 bases and J 0 bases, with 14 bases left between them. There are 16 residues in the CDR3. The CDR3 protein is CASSFDRRSNQETQYF. The CDR3 DNA reads as TGTGCCAGCAGTTTTGACAGAAGATCGAACCAAGAGACCCAGTACTTC.

The CDR3 sequence: CASSRRLAGGGETQYF. CDR3 coding DNA: TGCGCCAGCAGCCGTAGACTAGCGGGGGGCGGGGAGACCCAGTACTTC. J is TRBJ2-5 and V is TRBV4-1; 13 bases match TRBD2. V gave up 4 bases and J gave up 5 bases; unmatched junction bases: 7. The germline CDR1 and CDR2 sequences are MGHRA and YSYEKL. This CDR3 contains 16 residues.

This clone is a singleton in its sample. The rearrangement uses TRBV5-4 and TRBJ1-2, with 8 bases that match TRBD1. CDR3 size: 16 residues. Looked up from germline, CDR1 is SGHNT and CDR2 is YYREEE (reference sequence). The V segment lost 6 bases and the J segment 6 bases; nucleotides outside the gene matches: 16. The CDR3 sequence is CASTISVGGRGHGYTF. The DNA for the CDR3 is TGTGCCAGCACCATCTCAGTTGGGGGCAGGGGGCATGGCTACACCTTC.

This clone has a handful of counts. The chain carries TRBV19 and TRBJ2-2, with TRBD1 identical over 11 bases. The junction had 6 bases not matched to a gene; V was cut back by 3 bases and J by 6 bases. The germline CDR1 and CDR2 sequences are LNHDA and SQIVND (reference sequence). The CDR3 is 16 amino acids. The CDR3 DNA follows: TGTGCCAGTAGTATGGTAGGGACAGGGGGTCCCGGGGAGCTGTTTTTT. Protein: CASSMVGTGGPGELFF.

V and J are TRBV4-1 and TRBJ2-1; 7 bases agree with TRBD2. The germline V gene has CDR1 MGHRA and CDR2 YSYEKL. The CDR3 contains 18 residues. J was trimmed by 7 bases and V by 0 bases; bases with no gene match: 15. For the CDR3, the DNA is TGCGCCAGCAGCCAAGAAGGGGACTACCCCGAACCGGGAAATGAGCAGTTCTTC. This codes for CASSQEGDYPEPGNEQFF.

This clone was seen just once. This sequence joins TRBV4-1 and TRBJ2-2; D is perhaps TRBD1 (5 bases). V lost 0 bases to trimming and J lost 0 bases, with 11 bases between them. The germline V gene has CDR1 MGHRA and CDR2 YSYEKL. The length of the CDR3 is 17 residues. CDR3 sequence: CASSQDTGRANTGELFF. The CDR3 DNA reads TGCGCCAGCAGCCAAGATACGGGCAGGGCGAACACCGGGGAGCTGTTTTTT.